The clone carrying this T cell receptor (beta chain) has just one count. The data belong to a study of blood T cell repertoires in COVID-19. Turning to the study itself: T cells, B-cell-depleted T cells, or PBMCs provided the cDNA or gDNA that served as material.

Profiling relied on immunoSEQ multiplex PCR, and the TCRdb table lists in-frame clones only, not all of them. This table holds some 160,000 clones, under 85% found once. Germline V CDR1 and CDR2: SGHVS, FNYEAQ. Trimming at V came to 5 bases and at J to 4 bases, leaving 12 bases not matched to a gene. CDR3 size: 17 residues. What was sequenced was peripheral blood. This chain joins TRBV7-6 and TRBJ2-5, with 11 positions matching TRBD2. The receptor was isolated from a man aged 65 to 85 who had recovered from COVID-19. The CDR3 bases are TGTGCCAGCAGCGCCGCCCCGACTAGCGGGGCAGTAGAGACCCAGTACTTC. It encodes CASSAAPTSGAVETQYF.